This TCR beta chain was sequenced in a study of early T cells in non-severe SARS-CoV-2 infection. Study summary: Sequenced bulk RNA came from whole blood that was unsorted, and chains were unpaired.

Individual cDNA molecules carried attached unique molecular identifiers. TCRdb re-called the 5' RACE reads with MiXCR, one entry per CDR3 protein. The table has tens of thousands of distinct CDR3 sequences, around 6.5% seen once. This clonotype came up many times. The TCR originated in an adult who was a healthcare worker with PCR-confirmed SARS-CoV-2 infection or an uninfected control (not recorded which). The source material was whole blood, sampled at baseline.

The CDR3 loop reads CASSQRTGGVETQYF. In nucleotides, the CDR3 is TGTGCCAGCAGCCAGAGGACAGGGGGAGTGGAGACCCAGTACTTC. The gene calls are TRBV7-6 and TRBJ2-5; 10 bases map to TRBD1. The CDR3 sequence is 15 residues long. V gave up 5 bases and J gave up 5 bases; unmatched junction bases: 8. Germline CDR1 is SGHVS and CDR2 is FNYEAQ.